The rows below give T cell receptor beta chains drawn from one sample of a study of CD8+ T cells in alopecia areata. Clones were read by immunoSEQ multiplex PCR, and TCRdb kept only the in-frame ones, dropping some. The sample yields more than 95,000 clones, approximately 52% seen once. Sequencing used CD8+ T cells sorted from blood, obtained at week 4, from a patient treated with tofacitinib. These receptor sequences come from a human donor with alopecia areata. The CDR3 runs from the conserved cysteine through the conserved F or W. D genes are given only for firm matches. A clone size is listed for some rows: how often the clone was seen (once, few, many), or a class if it is expanded.

V gene: TRBV29-1; J gene: TRBJ2-7; clone size: few; D gene: TRBD1; CDR3 DNA: TGCAGCGTTGAAGGGGGACAGGGGGCGGCCTACGAGCAGTACTTC; CDR3 protein: CSVEGGQGAAYEQYF
V gene: TRBV28; J gene: TRBJ1-2; clone size: NA; D gene: NA; CDR3 DNA: TGTGCCAGCAGTCCTCCCGACCACTATGGCTACACCTTC; CDR3 protein: CASSPPDHYGYTF
V gene: TRBV30; J gene: TRBJ1-5; clone size: NA; D gene: NA; CDR3 DNA: TGTGCCTGGAGTACGGGAGTCGATCCCAATCAGCCCCAGCATTTT; CDR3 protein: CAWSTGVDPNQPQHF
V gene: TRBV28; J gene: TRBJ1-6; clone size: NA; D gene: NA; CDR3 DNA: TGTGCCAGCAGCCCAGGACAGAAGAATTCACCCCTCCACTTT; CDR3 protein: CASSPGQKNSPLHF
V gene: TRBV29-1; J gene: TRBJ2-1; clone size: few; D gene: NA; CDR3 DNA: TGCAGCGTAGGTGTGGGCAGAAGCTCCTACAATGAGCAGTTCTTC; CDR3 protein: CSVGVGRSSYNEQFF
V gene: TRBV15; J gene: TRBJ1-2; clone size: NA; D gene: NA; CDR3 DNA: TGTGCCACCAGCAGTCCCACAGGGAACCACTATGGCTACACCTTC; CDR3 protein: CATSSPTGNHYGYTF
V gene: TRBV27; J gene: TRBJ2-3; clone size: NA; D gene: NA; CDR3 DNA: TGTGCCAGCAGTGCTGAAGGTGGGCCCACAGATACGCAGTATTTT; CDR3 protein: CASSAEGGPTDTQYF
V gene: TRBV7-6; J gene: TRBJ2-5; clone size: NA; D gene: NA; CDR3 DNA: TGTGCCAGCAGCTCAGGCCCAGGGGTCCAAGAGACCCAGTACTTC; CDR3 protein: CASSSGPGVQETQYF
V gene: TRBV19; J gene: TRBJ2-2; clone size: NA; D gene: NA; CDR3 DNA: TGTGCCAGTAGGGGACCGACCTTGGGGGAGCTGTTTTTT; CDR3 protein: CASRGPTLGELFF
V gene: TRBV29-1; J gene: TRBJ1-4; clone size: few; D gene: NA; CDR3 DNA: TGCAGCGCTATAGGCAGGGAAAGTGAAAAACTGTTTTTT; CDR3 protein: CSAIGRESEKLFF
V gene: TRBV29-1; J gene: TRBJ2-1; clone size: NA; D gene: NA; CDR3 DNA: TGCAGCGTTGTCACAATAGCGCAGTTCTTC; CDR3 protein: CSVVTIAQFF
V gene: TRBV15; J gene: TRBJ2-1; clone size: NA; D gene: NA; CDR3 DNA: TGTGCCACCGGGCCAGCGACCAATGAGCAGTTCTTC; CDR3 protein: CATGPATNEQFF
V gene: TRBV2; J gene: TRBJ2-1; clone size: few; D gene: TRBD1; CDR3 DNA: TGTGCCAGCAGTTACAGGGGACCCTACAATGAGCAGTTCTTC; CDR3 protein: CASSYRGPYNEQFF
V gene: TRBV4-1; J gene: TRBJ2-2; clone size: NA; D gene: NA; CDR3 DNA: TGCGCCAGCAGCCCCCGCGCCGGCGTTACCGGGGAGCTGTTTTTT; CDR3 protein: CASSPRAGVTGELFF
V gene: TRBV7-9; J gene: TRBJ2-4; clone size: NA; D gene: NA; CDR3 DNA: TGTGCCAGCAGCCCGCCAGGAGGGAGCATTCAGTACTTC; CDR3 protein: CASSPPGGSIQYF
V gene: TRBV2; J gene: TRBJ2-3; clone size: NA; D gene: NA; CDR3 DNA: TGTGCCAGCAGTGAAGCTGGAGGCCACGGAGATACGCAGTATTTT; CDR3 protein: CASSEAGGHGDTQYF
V gene: TRBV6-1; J gene: TRBJ2-5; clone size: NA; D gene: TRBD2; CDR3 DNA: TGTGCCAGCAGTCCCTTAGCGGGGGAGACCCAGTACTTC; CDR3 protein: CASSPLAGETQYF
V gene: TRBV29-1; J gene: TRBJ2-1; clone size: NA; D gene: NA; CDR3 DNA: TGCAGCGTTGAGCCTAGACTGGGGAATGAGCAGTTCTTC; CDR3 protein: CSVEPRLGNEQFF
V gene: TRBV4-2; J gene: TRBJ2-1; clone size: few; D gene: TRBD2; CDR3 DNA: TGTGCCAGCAGCGTCCAGGCGGGGGGGCCTAATGAGCAGTTCTTC; CDR3 protein: CASSVQAGGPNEQFF
V gene: TRBV27; J gene: TRBJ2-3; clone size: NA; D gene: NA; CDR3 DNA: TGTGCCAGCATCGGGGGGCTTAGCACAGATACGCAGTATTTT; CDR3 protein: CASIGGLSTDTQYF
V gene: TRBV30; J gene: TRBJ1-3; clone size: NA; D gene: NA; CDR3 DNA: TGTGCCTGGAGTGTAAGGGGACGGAGCTCTGGAAACACCATATATTTT; CDR3 protein: CAWSVRGRSSGNTIYF
V gene: TRBV7-9; J gene: TRBJ1-1; clone size: NA; D gene: NA; CDR3 DNA: TGTGCCAGCACCTGGGGGGACACTGAAGCTTTCTTT; CDR3 protein: CASTWGDTEAFF
V gene: TRBV5-1; J gene: TRBJ2-3; clone size: once; D gene: TRBD1; CDR3 DNA: TGCGCCAGCAGCTCAGACTCGGGACAGGGCAACACAGATACGCAGTATTTT; CDR3 protein: CASSSDSGQGNTDTQYF
V gene: TRBV5-4; J gene: TRBJ1-2; clone size: NA; D gene: NA; CDR3 DNA: TGTGCCAGCAGCTTGGCGGACAGACACTATGGCTACACCTTC; CDR3 protein: CASSLADRHYGYTF
V gene: TRBV29-1; J gene: TRBJ1-1; clone size: NA; D gene: TRBD1; CDR3 DNA: TGCAGCGCCCAGGGGGTAGGCACTGAAGCTTTCTTT; CDR3 protein: CSAQGVGTEAFF
V gene: TRBV23-1; J gene: TRBJ2-7; clone size: NA; D gene: TRBD1; CDR3 DNA: TGCGCCAGCAGTCAATCGCAGAAACCGGCGACAGGGGTCGAGCAGTACTTC; CDR3 protein: CASSQSQKPATGVEQYF
V gene: TRBV27; J gene: TRBJ2-7; clone size: once; D gene: TRBD1; CDR3 DNA: TGTGCCAGCAGTCCGTCAAGGGGGCTCTACGAGCAGTACTTC; CDR3 protein: CASSPSRGLYEQYF
V gene: TRBV30; J gene: TRBJ2-5; clone size: once; D gene: TRBD1; CDR3 DNA: TGTGCCTGGAATTCACCGGGACAGGGTTTTTACTTC; CDR3 protein: CAWNSPGQGFYF
V gene: TRBV30; J gene: TRBJ2-3; clone size: NA; D gene: NA; CDR3 DNA: TGTGCCTGGAGTACCCTGGGGAAGAGCGATACGCAGTATTTT; CDR3 protein: CAWSTLGKSDTQYF
V gene: TRBV30; J gene: TRBJ1-6; clone size: NA; D gene: NA; CDR3 DNA: TGTGCCTGGAGAGAACAGCCAAATTCACCCCTCCACTTT; CDR3 protein: CAWREQPNSPLHF
V gene: TRBV30; J gene: TRBJ2-1; clone size: NA; D gene: NA; CDR3 DNA: TGTGCCTGGAGTCCCTCCAGCTTTGAGCAGTTCTTC; CDR3 protein: CAWSPSSFEQFF
V gene: TRBV29-1; J gene: TRBJ2-1; clone size: few; D gene: NA; CDR3 DNA: TGCAGCGTTCCCGGGAGGGGGCGGAATGAGCAGTTCTTC; CDR3 protein: CSVPGRGRNEQFF
V gene: TRBV7-3; J gene: TRBJ2-3; clone size: NA; D gene: NA; CDR3 DNA: TGTGCCAGCAGCTTAGGGGGCGGACTCACAGATACGCAGTATTTT; CDR3 protein: CASSLGGGLTDTQYF
V gene: TRBV19; J gene: TRBJ1-5; clone size: few; D gene: TRBD1; CDR3 DNA: TGTGCCACCTCGGGACAGGGATATCAGCCCCAGCATTTT; CDR3 protein: CATSGQGYQPQHF
V gene: TRBV30; J gene: TRBJ2-7; clone size: once; D gene: NA; CDR3 DNA: TGTGCCTGGAGTGACAACAGGGCCGAGCAGTACTTC; CDR3 protein: CAWSDNRAEQYF
V gene: TRBV30; J gene: TRBJ2-5; clone size: few; D gene: NA; CDR3 DNA: TGTGCCTGGAGTGTAGGGGGAGAGACCCAGTACTTC; CDR3 protein: CAWSVGGETQYF
V gene: TRBV10-3; J gene: TRBJ1-2; clone size: few; D gene: TRBD1; CDR3 DNA: TGTGCCATCAGTACAGGGGACCTAGCTAACTATGGCTACACCTTC; CDR3 protein: CAISTGDLANYGYTF
V gene: TRBV7-9; J gene: TRBJ1-4; clone size: few; D gene: NA; CDR3 DNA: TGTGCCAGCAGCCAGAGCGGAACAACAACTAATGAAAAACTGTTTTTT; CDR3 protein: CASSQSGTTTNEKLFF
V gene: TRBV27; J gene: TRBJ2-7; clone size: NA; D gene: TRBD2; CDR3 DNA: TGTGCCAGCAGTTTTGGTGACGGGGGGGCCTACGAGCAGTACTTC; CDR3 protein: CASSFGDGGAYEQYF
V gene: TRBV6-5; J gene: TRBJ2-7; clone size: once; D gene: NA; CDR3 DNA: TGTGCCAGCGGGGCAGGTCCACCCTACGAGCAGTACTTC; CDR3 protein: CASGAGPPYEQYF
V gene: TRBV29-1; J gene: TRBJ2-5; clone size: NA; D gene: NA; CDR3 DNA: TGCAGCGTTAGTCGCGGAGAGACCCAGTACTTC; CDR3 protein: CSVSRGETQYF
V gene: TRBV6-6; J gene: TRBJ2-3; clone size: NA; D gene: NA; CDR3 DNA: TGTGCCAGCGCCCCCGTCAGGGTGGATACGCAGTATTTT; CDR3 protein: CASAPVRVDTQYF
V gene: TRBV7-9; J gene: TRBJ1-4; clone size: NA; D gene: NA; CDR3 DNA: TGTGCCAGCAGCTCCAACAGGGATGAAAAACTGTTTTTT; CDR3 protein: CASSSNRDEKLFF
V gene: TRBV28; J gene: TRBJ1-1; clone size: NA; D gene: NA; CDR3 DNA: TGTGCCAGCAGTTTAATGGCAGAAGCTATGAACACTGAAGCTTTCTTT; CDR3 protein: CASSLMAEAMNTEAFF
V gene: TRBV7-6; J gene: TRBJ1-4; clone size: NA; D gene: NA; CDR3 DNA: TGTGCCAGCAGGTCGACAGTTGCAACTAATGAAAAACTGTTTTTT; CDR3 protein: CASRSTVATNEKLFF
V gene: TRBV29-1; J gene: TRBJ2-6; clone size: NA; D gene: TRBD1; CDR3 DNA: TGCAGCGTTGAAGATGCCGAGTTCAGGACAGGGGTCTCTGGGGCCAACGTCCTGACTTTC; CDR3 protein: CSVEDAEFRTGVSGANVLTF